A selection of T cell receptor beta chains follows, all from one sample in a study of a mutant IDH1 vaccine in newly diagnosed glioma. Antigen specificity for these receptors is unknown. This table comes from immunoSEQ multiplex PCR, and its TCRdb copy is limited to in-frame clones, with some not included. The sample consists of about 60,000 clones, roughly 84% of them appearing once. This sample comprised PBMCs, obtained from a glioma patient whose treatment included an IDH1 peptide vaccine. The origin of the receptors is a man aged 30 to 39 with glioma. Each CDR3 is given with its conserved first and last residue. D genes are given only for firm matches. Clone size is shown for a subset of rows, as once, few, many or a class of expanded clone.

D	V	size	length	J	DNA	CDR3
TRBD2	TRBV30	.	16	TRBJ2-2	TGTGCCTGGACCCTGGCCAGCGGGGGGTTCACCGGGGAGCTGTTTTTT	CAWTLASGGFTGELFF
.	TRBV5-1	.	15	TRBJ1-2	TGCGCCAGCAGCTCGTCAGCCCGGGGCGCGAGTGGCTACACCTTC	CASSSSARGASGYTF
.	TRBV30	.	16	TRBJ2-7	TGTGCCTGGAGTGTACATGGGCCCGGGGAATTCTACGAGCAGTACTTC	CAWSVHGPGEFYEQYF
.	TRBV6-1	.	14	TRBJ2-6	TGTGCCAGCAGTGAAGGCTCTGGGGCCAACGTCCTGACTTTC	CASSEGSGANVLTF
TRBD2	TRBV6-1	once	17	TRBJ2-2	TGTGCCAGCAGTGGCCTAGCGGGACACAGGAACACCGGGGAGCTGTTTTTT	CASSGLAGHRNTGELFF
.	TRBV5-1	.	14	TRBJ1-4	TGCGCCAGCAGCTCCTCAGGACTGAATGAAAAACTGTTTTTT	CASSSSGLNEKLFF
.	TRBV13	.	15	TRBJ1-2	TGTGCCAGCTCCATTAGAGGACAGCTAAACTATGGCTACACCTTC	CASSIRGQLNYGYTF
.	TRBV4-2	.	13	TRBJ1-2	TGTGCCAGCAGCCCCGGGCCGAACTATGGCTACACCTTC	CASSPGPNYGYTF
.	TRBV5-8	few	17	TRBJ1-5	TGTGCCAGCAGCCAGGAGCCGGGAGCGGGGTTAAATCAGCCCCAGCATTTT	CASSQEPGAGLNQPQHF
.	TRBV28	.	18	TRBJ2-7	TGTGCCAGCAGCCGCCCCGGCAGGTGGGGCAGCAGCTCCTACGAGCAGTACTTC	CASSRPGRWGSSSYEQYF
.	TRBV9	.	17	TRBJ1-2	TGTGCCAGCAGCGTAGGGCCCTTGGCAGGCACGATCGAGGGCTACACCTTC	CASSVGPLAGTIEGYTF
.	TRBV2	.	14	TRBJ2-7	TGTGCCAGCAGTCCGACAAGCCTCTCCTACGAGCAGTACTTC	CASSPTSLSYEQYF
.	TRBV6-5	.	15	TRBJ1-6	TGTGCCAGCAGTTACAACAAATTCACTAATTCACCCCTCCACTTT	CASSYNKFTNSPLHF
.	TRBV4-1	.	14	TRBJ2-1	TGCGCCAGCAGCCTAGGGACAACTTACAATGAGCAGTTCTTC	CASSLGTTYNEQFF
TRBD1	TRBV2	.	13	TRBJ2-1	TGTGCCAGCAGTGGATCTTGGACAGGGAAGCAGTTCTTC	CASSGSWTGKQFF
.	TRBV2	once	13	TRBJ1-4	TGTGCCAGCGAAGGGGTTGGTAATGAAAAACTGTTTTTT	CASEGVGNEKLFF
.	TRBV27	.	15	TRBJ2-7	TGTGCCAGCAGGGGGCTACCTGATATTGCCTACGAGCAGTACTTC	CASRGLPDIAYEQYF
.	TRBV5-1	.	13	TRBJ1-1	TGCGCCAGCAGCTGGACAGTGAACACTGAAGCTTTCTTT	CASSWTVNTEAFF
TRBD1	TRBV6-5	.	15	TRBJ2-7	TGTGCCAGCAGACTTAACAGGGGTTTGTCCTACGAGCAGTACTTC	CASRLNRGLSYEQYF
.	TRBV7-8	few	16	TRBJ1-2	TGTGCCAGCAGCTTAGCGGCGAAGGACGTGCTCTATGGCTACACCTTC	CASSLAAKDVLYGYTF
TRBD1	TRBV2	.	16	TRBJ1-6	TGTGTCAGCAGTGAAGCAGGGGGACATTTTAATTCACCCCTCCACTTT	CVSSEAGGHFNSPLHF
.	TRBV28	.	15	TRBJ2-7	TGTGCCAGCAGTTCCCCGGGCAGGGTTCCCTACGAGCAGTACTTC	CASSSPGRVPYEQYF
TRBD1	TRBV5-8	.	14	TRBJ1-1	TGTGCCAGCAGAAGACAGGGCTTGAACACTGAAGCTTTCTTT	CASRRQGLNTEAFF
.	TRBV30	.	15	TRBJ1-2	TGTGCCTGGGGGGGTTGGTGGCCGACTAACTATGGCTACACCTTC	CAWGGWWPTNYGYTF
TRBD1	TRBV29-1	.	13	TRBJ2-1	TGCAGCGCCCTACGCGGACAGGGTGGTGAGCAGTTCTTC	CSALRGQGGEQFF
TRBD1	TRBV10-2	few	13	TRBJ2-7	TGCGCCAGCAGGGGACAGGGTAACTACGAGCAGTACTTC	CASRGQGNYEQYF